Listed below are T cell receptor beta chains from one sample, sequenced in a study of blood T cells in healthy people across ages. Using its own MiXCR run on the 5' RACE reads, TCRdb lists one record per CDR3 protein. The sample shows around 1.5 million distinct CDR3 sequences, about 31% of them seen only once. Sequencing was carried out using blood. All receptors derive from a woman aged 25-40 years in good health. CDR3s include the opening cysteine and the closing phenylalanine or tryptophan.

j_call	cdr3_length	v_call	cdr3_aa
TRBJ2-7	16	TRBV7-9	CASSLVAAPNLGWQYF
TRBJ2-5	14	TRBV12-3/TRBV12-4	CASSFFSQGETQYF
TRBJ1-1	16	TRBV5-1	CASSIVPRQADTEAFF
TRBJ2-3	15	TRBV5-1	CASRLAGSSTDTQYF
TRBJ2-1	15	TRBV2	CASRWASGVFNEQFF
TRBJ2-3	15	TRBV7-9	CASSFEAGVPDTQYF
TRBJ2-7	12	TRBV2	CASGHDSYEQYF
-	13	TRBV18	CASSPEITYEQYF
TRBJ1-4	16	TRBV27	CASSFGSVGINEKLFF
TRBJ2-3	14	TRBV7-3	CASSDGADTDTQYF
TRBJ2-7	15	TRBV9	CASSVSYSGPLEQYF
TRBJ2-1	15	TRBV27	CASSLKADSYNEQFF
TRBJ2-7	14	TRBV29-1	CSVEGGSGPYEQYF
TRBJ2-3	15	TRBV5-1	CASSLDGQGPDTQYF
-	15	TRBV5-1	CASSPPGSGSTEQYF
TRBJ1-2	14	TRBV20-1	CSARPTGAYYGYTF
TRBJ1-1	14	TRBV14	CASSQVMEVTEAFF